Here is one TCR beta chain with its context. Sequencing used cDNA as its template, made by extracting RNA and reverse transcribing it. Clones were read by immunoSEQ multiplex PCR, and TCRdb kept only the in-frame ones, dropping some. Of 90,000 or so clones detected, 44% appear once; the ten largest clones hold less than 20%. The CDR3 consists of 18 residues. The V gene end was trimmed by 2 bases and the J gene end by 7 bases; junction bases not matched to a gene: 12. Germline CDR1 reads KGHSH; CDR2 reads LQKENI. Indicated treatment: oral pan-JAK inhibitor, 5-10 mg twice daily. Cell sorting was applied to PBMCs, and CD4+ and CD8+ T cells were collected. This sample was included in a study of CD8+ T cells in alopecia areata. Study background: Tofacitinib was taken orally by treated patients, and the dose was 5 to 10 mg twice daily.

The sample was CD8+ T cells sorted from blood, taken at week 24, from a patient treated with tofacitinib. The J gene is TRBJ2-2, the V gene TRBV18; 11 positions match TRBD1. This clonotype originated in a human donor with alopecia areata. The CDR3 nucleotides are TGTGCCAGCTCACCATCCGGACAGGGGGCGTACTCCCTCGGGGAGCTGTTTTTT. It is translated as CASSPSGQGAYSLGELFF. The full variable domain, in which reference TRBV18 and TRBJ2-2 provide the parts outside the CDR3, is NAGVMQNPRHLVRRRGQEARLRCSPMKGHSHVYWYRQLPEEGLKFMVYLQKENIIDESGMPKERFSAEFPKEGPSILRIQQVVRGDSAAYFCASSPSGQGAYSLGELFFGEGSRLTVL.